These 27 T cell receptor beta chains were all obtained from the same sample, sequenced in a study of cytomegalovirus exposure and HLA in healthy donors (dated by TCRdb to the late 2010s). The method behind the library was the immunoSEQ multiplex PCR assay. TCRdb holds this immuneACCESS table with in-frame rearrangements only. Some clones are missing; in checked studies, unresolved V genes explain under half, and the rest has no known cause. This sample comprises about 150,000 clones, about 82% of them detected only once. Together, the top ten hold about 2.2% of the sample. The sequenced sample was PBMCs. The source is a human donor in good health.

The V gene is TRBV5-1, the J gene TRBJ2-7; 7 bases agree with TRBD1. Germline CDR1 reads SGHRS; CDR2 reads YFSETQ. V shed 4 bases, J shed 2 bases, and the junction held 9 bases outside the gene matches. The CDR3 has 15 residues. The CDR3 nucleotides read TGCGCCAGCAGCGTGCGACAGGGCAATCCCTACGAGCAGTACTTC. Amino acids: CASSVRQGNPYEQYF.

This clone was picked up one time. The rearrangement links TRBV6-1 to TRBJ2-7, with 10 nucleotides matching TRBD1. The CDR3 is made up of 14 amino acids. Trimming took 5 bases from V and 3 from J; bases not matched to a gene: 4. Germline values: CDR1 MNHNS, CDR2 SASEGT. The CDR3, as DNA: TGTGCCAGCAGTACCGGGACAGGGGTCTACGAGCAGTACTTC. Protein: CASSTGTGVYEQYF.

The chain has TRBV12-5 and TRBJ2-3; 8 bases fit TRBD1. The V gene's germline CDR1 is LGHNT and CDR2 FRNRAP. Germline trimming cut 3 bases from V and 5 bases from J; bases unmatched to any gene: 7. The CDR3 runs 15 residues. The CDR3 sequence: CASGLGTGKGDTQYF. CDR3 nucleotides: TGTGCTAGTGGTTTAGGGACAGGAAAAGGAGATACGCAGTATTTT.

The chain uses TRBV6-1 and TRBJ2-7, with 7 bases aligning to TRBD1. Germline lookup yields CDR1 MNHNS and CDR2 SASEGT. Unmatched junction bases numbered 6, after V lost 4 bases and J lost 0 bases. This CDR3 spans 15 amino acids. Here the CDR3 DNA reads TGTGCCAGCAGTGCTGACAGGGTAAACTCCTACGAGCAGTACTTC. As protein: CASSADRVNSYEQYF.

The chain couples TRBV6-5 to TRBJ2-1; D perhaps matches TRBD2 (6 bases). Trimming removed 5 bases at V and 2 bases at J, with 13 bases between. Germline lookup yields CDR1 MNHEY and CDR2 SVGAGI. The CDR3 totals 15 residues. CDR3 protein: CASSPRESPYNEQFF. The CDR3 DNA is TGTGCCAGCAGTCCCCGGGAGTCCCCCTACAATGAGCAGTTCTTC.

The chain joins TRBV6-1 to TRBJ2-7, with no clear D. The CDR3 sequence is 12 residues long. The germline gives CDR1 MNHNS, CDR2 SASEGT. Deletions cut 6 bases from V and 2 bases from J, with 8 bases between. The CDR3 coding sequence is TGTGCCAGCAGGCAAACTACCTACGAGCAGTACTTC. Protein: CASRQTTYEQYF.

V usage is TRBV28 and J usage is TRBJ2-7, with unresolved D. The V end was cut by 1 base, the J end by 6 bases, with 7 bases between. Germline-derived CDR1 and CDR2 are MDHEN and SYDVKM. The CDR3 has 12 amino acids. The CDR3 loop is CASSLLAREQYF. The CDR3 DNA sequence: TGTGCCAGCAGTTTATTGGCCCGCGAGCAGTACTTC.

The chain combines TRBV7-6 with TRBJ1-1; unclear D gene. CDR3 size: 13 residues. V dropped 5 bases and J dropped 12 bases, with 19 bases sitting between them. The germline CDR1 and CDR2 sequences are SGHVS and FNYEAQ. The CDR3 loop reads CASSLILKGGPFF. CDR3 nucleotides: TGTGCCAGCAGCCTTATATTAAAAGGAGGGCCTTTCTTT.

This sequence joins TRBV18 and TRBJ2-5; 10 bases fit TRBD2. The J segment lost 3 bases and the V segment lost 1 base, leaving 2 bases of the junction unmatched. Germline-derived CDR1 and CDR2 are KGHSH and LQKENI. The CDR3 extends over 15 amino acids. For the CDR3, the DNA is TGTGCCAGCTCACCACTAGCGGGAGGAGAAGAGACCCAGTACTTC. It yields the protein CASSPLAGGEETQYF. The full variable domain, its missing parts supplied by reference TRBV18 and TRBJ2-5, is NAGVMQNPRHLVRRRGQEARLRCSPMKGHSHVYWYRQLPEEGLKFMVYLQKENIIDESGMPKERFSAEFPKEGPSILRIQQVVRGDSAAYFCASSPLAGGEETQYFGPGTRLLVL.

The rearrangement links TRBV6-6 to TRBJ1-6; D not resolved. This CDR3 spans 13 amino acids. Germline V gene lookup returns CDR1 MNHNY and CDR2 SVGAGI (reference sequence). V lost 4 bases and J 7 bases, leaving 8 bases between the germline ends. CDR3 in amino acids: CASSSVLNSPLHF. CDR3 nucleotide sequence: TGTGCCAGCAGTTCGGTTTTGAATTCACCCCTCCACTTT.

The chain couples TRBV7-6 to TRBJ2-3; TRBD1 agrees at 11 bases. Germline V gene data show CDR1 as SGHVS and CDR2 as FNYEAQ. Trimming removed 3 bases from V and 9 bases from J; junction bases left unmatched: 14. There are 17 residues in the CDR3. The CDR3 spells CASSLDAPGTGGQTQYF. DNA of the CDR3: TGTGCCAGCAGCTTGGACGCTCCCGGGACAGGGGGTCAAACGCAGTATTTT.

V gene TRBV7-9 combines with J gene TRBJ2-7; D possibly corresponds to TRBD1 (5 bases). This CDR3 comprises 14 residues. V was cut by 4 bases and J by 2 bases, with 12 bases left in between. Germline values: CDR1 SEHNR, CDR2 FQNEAQ (reference sequence). In DNA, the CDR3 is TGTGCCAGCAGCTCCACAGGTTCTACCTACGAGCAGTACTTC. Residues: CASSSTGSTYEQYF.

The chain combines TRBV6-5 with TRBJ1-1; D remains ambiguous. Trimming stripped 4 bases from V and 4 bases from J, with 7 bases between. Per the germline V gene, CDR1 is MNHEY and CDR2 is SVGAGI. This CDR3 comprises 12 residues. The CDR3 DNA follows: TGTGCCAGCAGTTGGCGGGGCACTGAAGCTTTCTTT. The encoded protein is CASSWRGTEAFF.

The rearrangement links TRBV29-1 to TRBJ1-1; TRBD1 might be the D (5 bases). The germline CDR1 and CDR2 sequences are SQVTM and ANQGSEA. The CDR3 totals 14 residues. V lost 4 bases to trimming and J lost 0 bases, with 12 bases between them. As DNA, the CDR3 is TGCAGCGTTGGGGCAGGGAAAATGAACACTGAAGCTTTCTTT. Amino acids: CSVGAGKMNTEAFF.

The chain recombines TRBV2 with TRBJ2-3; TRBD2 matches at 9 bases. This CDR3 has 15 amino acids. The germline CDR1 and CDR2 sequences are SNHLY and FYNNEI. The junction had 1 base not matched to a gene; V was cut back by 3 bases and J by 0 bases. The CDR3, as DNA: TGTGCCAGCAGTGAGGGACTAGCTAGCACAGATACGCAGTATTTT. Its translation is CASSEGLASTDTQYF.

V gene TRBV2 combines with J gene TRBJ2-3, with D unresolved. Trimming removed 7 bases at V and 0 bases at J, with 11 bases between. From germline, CDR1 is SNHLY and CDR2 FYNNEI. The CDR3 runs 14 residues. CDR3 loop: CASKRGGSTDTQYF. CDR3 DNA: TGTGCCAGCAAACGCGGTGGTAGCACAGATACGCAGTATTTT.

The chain combines TRBV6-6 with TRBJ1-2; TRBD1 might be the D (5 bases). The V end lost 6 bases, the J end lost 6 bases, and 14 bases lay between the germline ends. The CDR3 consists of 13 residues. Germline lookup yields CDR1 MNHNY and CDR2 SVGAGI (reference sequence). CDR3 coding DNA: TGTGCCAGCAGACCTTTTTTGACAGATGGCTACACCTTC. Its translation is CASRPFLTDGYTF.

This clone came up once. The CDR3 DNA sequence: TGTGCCAGCAGCTTAGAAATGGACAGGGGAAAAGCTTTCTTT. Translation: CASSLEMDRGKAFF. The chain combines TRBV11-1 with TRBJ1-1; 9 bases agree with TRBD1. Germline loops: CDR1 SGHAT, CDR2 FQDESV (reference sequence). This CDR3 region has 14 residues. J lost 9 bases, V lost 1 base, and 6 bases had no gene match.

The rearrangement uses TRBV2 and TRBJ2-1; TRBD1 matches 8 bases. J gave up 0 bases and V 6 bases, and 7 bases lay outside the gene matches. In germline, CDR1 is SNHLY, CDR2 FYNNEI. CDR3 length: 16 residues. The CDR3 DNA sequence: TGTGCCAGCAGGGAGACCGGGACAGGCTCCTACAATGAGCAGTTCTTC. Translated: CASRETGTGSYNEQFF.

This clone came up once. The chain recombines TRBV5-8 with TRBJ2-2; D not certain. V was trimmed by 4 bases and J by 5 bases, leaving 6 bases between them. The V gene's germline CDR1 is SGHTS and CDR2 YDEGEE. The CDR3 extends over 12 amino acids. CDR3: CASSVRTGELFF. The CDR3 DNA reads as TGTGCCAGCAGCGTGAGGACCGGGGAGCTGTTTTTT.

This rearrangement joins TRBV2 to TRBJ2-1; 14 bases are shared with TRBD2. Germline V gene lookup returns CDR1 SNHLY and CDR2 FYNNEI. With 11 bases clipped from V and 0 bases from J, the junction kept 3 bases outside the gene matches. This CDR3 is built from 15 residues. The CDR3 sequence is CAFGTSGSSYNEQFF. CDR3 nucleotide sequence: TGTGCCTTTGGGACTAGCGGGAGCTCCTACAATGAGCAGTTCTTC.

The chain couples TRBV28 to TRBJ1-1, with 8 bases lining up with TRBD1. With V trimmed by 2 bases and J by 5 bases, 10 bases remained unmatched. From germline, CDR1 is MDHEN and CDR2 SYDVKM. The CDR3 covers 16 residues. CDR3 DNA sequence: TGTGCCAGCAGTTTACCGAATTCAGGGGGCTGGACTGAAGCTTTCTTT. It specifies CASSLPNSGGWTEAFF.

V usage is TRBV5-1 and J usage is TRBJ2-1, with 11 bases lining up with TRBD2. Germline V gene lookup returns CDR1 SGHRS and CDR2 YFSETQ. V lost 5 bases and J lost 6; bases outside the gene matches: 7. The length of the CDR3 is 15 residues. The CDR3 nucleotides read TGCGCCAGCAGGCAACTAGGGACTAGCGGCAATGAGCAGTTCTTC. Translated, it gives CASRQLGTSGNEQFF.

The CDR3 DNA sequence: TGTGCCAGTAGTATCTGGACTAGCGATGGGCTTTCCTACGAGCAGTACTTC. Protein sequence: CASSIWTSDGLSYEQYF. The chain is built from TRBV19 and TRBJ2-7, with 9 bases fitting TRBD2. Germline lookup yields CDR1 LNHDA and CDR2 SQIVND (reference sequence). Germline trimming cut 3 bases from V and 1 base from J; bases unmatched to any gene: 10. The CDR3 is made up of 17 amino acids.

The V call is TRBV6-5, the J call TRBJ1-1, with 9 bases identical to TRBD1. Germline V CDR1 and CDR2: MNHEY, SVGAGI. With 2 bases clipped from V and 4 bases from J, the junction kept 8 bases outside the gene matches. The CDR3 has 16 residues. The CDR3 DNA follows: TGTGCCAGCAGTTACGGAGACAGGGGGTTTAGCACTGAAGCTTTCTTT. As protein: CASSYGDRGFSTEAFF.

The chain couples TRBV28 to TRBJ1-5; tentatively, D is TRBD1 (5 bases). Germline V gene sequence: CDR1 MDHEN, CDR2 SYDVKM. V shed 7 bases and J shed 5 bases, with 9 bases lying between them. This CDR3 spans 12 amino acids. The CDR3 reads CASTQGYQPQHF. The CDR3 DNA follows: TGTGCCAGCACCCAGGGTTATCAGCCCCAGCATTTT. Drawing the rest from reference TRBV28 and TRBJ1-5, the complete variable domain is DVKVTQSSRYLVKRTGEKVFLECVQDMDHENMFWYRQDPGLGLRLIYFSYDVKMKEKGDIPEGYSVSREKKERFSLILESASTNQTSMYLCASTQGYQPQHFGDGTRLSIL.

The chain employs TRBV9 and TRBJ2-5, with TRBD1 identical over 8 bases. This CDR3 has 13 amino acids. Germline CDR1 and CDR2: SGDLS and YYNGEE. The V and J ends lost 2 bases and 5 bases, in that order; junction bases with no gene match: 2. CDR3 loop: CASSVDRVETQYF. The CDR3 DNA follows: TGTGCCAGCAGCGTGGACAGGGTTGAGACCCAGTACTTC.